These 21 T cell receptor beta chains originate from one sample sequenced in a study of cytomegalovirus exposure and HLA in healthy donors. The PCR employed 60 Vbeta primers together with 13 Jbeta primers. TCRdb keeps only in-frame clones here, not all; method: immunoSEQ multiplex PCR. This sample yields roughly 200,000 clones, of which around 76% are seen a single time; approximately 2% belongs to the top ten. Material for sequencing was PBMCs. The receptors here all came from a man aged 25-40 years in good health and CMV-seronegative.

J is TRBJ1-1 and V is TRBV29-1, with no clear D. The ends were cut back, 7 bases at V and 1 base at J, with 13 bases in the middle. The CDR3 is 13 amino acids. Germline V gene data show CDR1 as SQVTM and CDR2 as ANQGSEA. The CDR3 DNA is TGCAGCGGAAGGGAGGGATGGAACACTGAAGCTTTCTTT. Translation: CSGREGWNTEAFF.

The table lists this clone with a few counts. The chain employs TRBV25-1 and TRBJ2-7; D might be TRBD1 (6 bases). Between the trimmed V and J ends, which lost 1 base and 7 bases, there was a span of 17 bases. The germline V gene has CDR1 MGHDK and CDR2 SYGVNS. CDR3 length: 15 amino acids. CDR3 bases: TGTGCCAGCAGTGAATCGACAGGTGATCTAGGTGAGCAGTACTTC. This translates into CASSESTGDLGEQYF.

V is TRBV2 and J is TRBJ1-4; unclear D gene. The CDR3 runs 14 residues. Germline V CDR1 and CDR2: SNHLY, FYNNEI. The V and J ends lost 6 bases and 2 bases respectively, with 10 bases between them. The CDR3 sequence is CASREDGTNEKLFF. The CDR3 DNA follows: TGTGCCAGCAGGGAGGACGGGACTAATGAAAAACTGTTTTTT. Complete variable domain (other parts from reference TRBV2 and TRBJ1-4): EPEVTQTPSHQVTQMGQEVILRCVPISNHLYFYWYRQILGQKVEFLVSFYNNEISEKSEIFDDQFSVERPDGSNFTLKIRSTKLEDSAMYFCASREDGTNEKLFFGSGTQLSVL.

V and J are TRBV9 and TRBJ2-7, with 13 nucleotides matching TRBD2. CDR1 and CDR2 from the germline V gene are SGDLS and YYNGEE. V was pared by 4 bases and J by 1 base, with 8 bases of the junction left unmatched. The CDR3 contains 17 residues. CDR3 sequence (DNA): TGTGCCAGCAGCCCCCGGACTAGCGGGAGTATTTCCTACGAGCAGTACTTC. The encoded protein is CASSPRTSGSISYEQYF.

This clone was detected once. The J gene is TRBJ2-7, the V gene TRBV5-1, with a tentative D call TRBD2 (5 bases). Germline CDR1 SGHRS, CDR2 YFSETQ. V was clipped by 4 bases and J by 2 bases, with 16 bases between them. The CDR3 spans 15 residues. The CDR3 here is CASSKTTKGAYEQYF. The CDR3 nucleotides read TGCGCCAGCAGCAAGACTACAAAGGGAGCCTACGAGCAGTACTTC.

This clone turned up a few times. The chain recombines TRBV6-1 with TRBJ1-1, with D unclear. This CDR3 contains 13 residues. V gave up 8 bases and J gave up 0 bases, with 10 bases separating them. From germline, CDR1 is MNHNS and CDR2 SASEGT. The CDR3 protein is CASGASLNTEAFF. CDR3 DNA sequence: TGTGCCAGCGGTGCCAGTCTGAACACTGAAGCTTTCTTT.

The chain couples TRBV9 to TRBJ2-3; 11 bases line up with TRBD2. With 1 base clipped from V and 6 bases from J, the junction kept 7 bases outside the gene matches. The V gene's germline CDR1 is SGDLS and CDR2 YYNGEE. This CDR3 comprises 16 residues. CDR3 nucleotide sequence: TGTGCCAGCAGCGTACTAGCGGGAGGACCGAAGGATACGCAGTATTTT. This translates into CASSVLAGGPKDTQYF.

The chain couples TRBV7-9 to TRBJ2-7; tentatively, D is TRBD2 (5 bases). Germline values: CDR1 SEHNR, CDR2 FQNEAQ (reference sequence). Trimming shortened V by 2 bases and J by 0 bases, and 11 bases separated the two germline ends. The CDR3 consists of 15 residues. The CDR3 region is CASSLHPGSSYEQYF. In DNA form, the CDR3 reads TGTGCCAGCAGCTTACATCCGGGGAGCTCCTACGAGCAGTACTTC.

This chain links TRBV27 with TRBJ2-7; D not resolved. Germline V CDR1 and CDR2: MNHEY, SMNVEV (reference sequence). This CDR3 contains 14 residues. Trimming took off 1 base at V and 0 bases at J, with 7 bases between the two ends. CDR3 sequence: CASSLYSPSYEQYF. Written as DNA, the CDR3 is TGTGCCAGCAGTTTATACAGCCCCTCCTACGAGCAGTACTTC.

This chain connects TRBV27 to TRBJ2-7; the match to TRBD1 covers 9 bases. V gave up 7 bases and J gave up 3 bases; unmatched junction bases: 7. Germline loops: CDR1 MNHEY, CDR2 SMNVEV (reference sequence). This CDR3 is 14 amino acids long. In DNA, the CDR3 is TGTGCCAGCACCTCGGGACAGGGCAGCTACGAGCAGTACTTC. It codes for CASTSGQGSYEQYF.

The rearrangement links TRBV19 to TRBJ2-7; TRBD2 agrees at 11 bases. The CDR3 is made up of 15 amino acids. V was clipped by 5 bases and J by 1 base; unmatched bases: 4. Germline V gene data show CDR1 as LNHDA and CDR2 as SQIVND (reference sequence). CDR3 sequence: CASSPRTSGSYEQYF. In nucleotides, the CDR3 is TGTGCCAGTAGTCCGCGGACTAGCGGGTCCTACGAGCAGTACTTC.

This clone was observed a single time. The rearrangement links TRBV27 to TRBJ1-5, with 7 bases lining up with TRBD1. CDR1 and CDR2 (germline): MNHEY, SMNVEV (reference sequence). Trimming at V came to 4 bases and at J to 6 bases, leaving 9 bases not matched to a gene. The length of the CDR3 is 15 residues. Written as DNA, the CDR3 is TGTGCCAGCAGTTCACCCCGACAGGGAGGTCAGCCCCAGCATTTT. Translating gives CASSSPRQGGQPQHF.

The chain has TRBV6-5 and TRBJ2-5; 7 nucleotides align to TRBD1. The CDR3 length is 15 residues. V shed 2 bases and J 4 bases; nucleotides not matched to a gene: 7. Germline V CDR1 and CDR2: MNHEY, SVGAGI. The chain's CDR3 is CASSYGGRGRETQYF. The CDR3 DNA reads TGTGCCAGCAGTTACGGGGGCAGGGGGAGAGAGACCCAGTACTTC.

The chain carries TRBV5-1 and TRBJ1-5; TRBD1 is a possible D gene (5 bases). The germline V and J ends were trimmed by 0 bases and 3 bases, with 10 bases remaining between them. The CDR3 consists of 15 residues. CDR1 and CDR2 from the germline V gene are SGHRS and YFSETQ. CDR3 protein: CASSLVPGNNQPQHF. CDR3 coding DNA: TGCGCCAGCAGCTTGGTACCAGGGAACAATCAGCCCCAGCATTTT.

The chain couples TRBV4-1 to TRBJ2-1; 8 bases fit TRBD1. V shed 6 bases, J shed 5 bases, and the junction held 15 bases outside the gene matches. The CDR3 runs 17 residues. Germline CDR1 MGHRA, CDR2 YSYEKL. The CDR3 coding sequence is TGCGCCAGCAGTCTTAGGGACAGGACTCAACGCAACAATGAGCAGTTCTTC. This codes for CASSLRDRTQRNNEQFF.

V is TRBV11-2 and J is TRBJ1-6, with TRBD1 matching 10 bases. There are 15 residues in the CDR3. Germline-derived CDR1 and CDR2 are SGHAT and FQNNGV. V trimming: 5 bases; J trimming: 7 bases; junction bases outside the gene matches: 5. The CDR3 coding sequence is TGTGCCAGCAGCCTGGGGGACAGGGGAAATTCACCCCTCCACTTT. This translates into CASSLGDRGNSPLHF.

The V gene is TRBV14, the J gene TRBJ1-1; 7 bases are a match to TRBD1. Germline CDR1 SGHDN, CDR2 FVKESK. Unmatched junction bases numbered 4, after V lost 0 bases and J lost 9 bases. The CDR3 has 13 residues. For the CDR3, the DNA is TGTGCCAGCAGCCAAGAAAGGGGACAGCAAGCTTTCTTT. It encodes CASSQERGQQAFF.

This chain connects TRBV4-1 to TRBJ2-3, with 8 bases matching TRBD2. CDR1 is MGHRA and CDR2 is YSYEKL in the germline V gene. V lost 3 bases, J lost 6 bases, and 5 bases stayed unmatched. CDR3 length: 14 residues. CDR3 bases: TGCGCCAGCAGCCAGGGGACTAGTCTTGATACGCAGTATTTT. Its translation is CASSQGTSLDTQYF.

This chain connects TRBV2 to TRBJ2-7; D remains ambiguous. CDR1 and CDR2 from the germline V gene are SNHLY and FYNNEI. V was clipped by 6 bases and J by 5 bases, with 8 bases between them. The CDR3 contains 11 residues. This chain's CDR3 is CASSARDEQYF. The CDR3 nucleotides read TGTGCCAGCAGCGCTCGGGACGAGCAGTACTTC. Full variable domain (outside the CDR3, taken from reference TRBV2 and TRBJ2-7): EPEVTQTPSHQVTQMGQEVILRCVPISNHLYFYWYRQILGQKVEFLVSFYNNEISEKSEIFDDQFSVERPDGSNFTLKIRSTKLEDSAMYFCASSARDEQYFGPGTRLTVT.

DNA for the CDR3: TGCGCCAGCAGCCTCCGGACTAGCGGGAGTAAATACAAAAACATTCAGTACTTC. It is translated as CASSLRTSGSKYKNIQYF. V is TRBV4-1 and J is TRBJ2-4, with TRBD2 identical over 13 bases. Per the germline V gene, CDR1 is MGHRA and CDR2 is YSYEKL. The CDR3 is 18 residues long. V was clipped by 4 bases and J by 3 bases; unmatched bases: 9.

The chain has TRBV2 and TRBJ1-5; maybe TRBD1 (5 bases). Germline values: CDR1 SNHLY, CDR2 FYNNEI. V lost 2 bases and J 0 bases, leaving 11 bases between the germline ends. The CDR3 contains 16 residues. The CDR3 reads CASSETGRDSNQPQHF. The CDR3 bases are TGTGCCAGCAGTGAAACAGGAAGAGATAGCAATCAGCCCCAGCATTTT.